Listed here are 10 T cell receptor beta chains from one sample, sequenced in a study of OX40 agonist ivuxolimab in advanced cancers. Profiled with immunoSEQ multiplex PCR; TCRdb holds only in-frame clones, not every one. The sample lists tens of thousands of clones; 80% to 90% were seen once. This specimen consisted of CD4+ or CD8+ T cells sorted from blood, obtained in a trial of the OX40 agonist ivuxolimab. These receptors were collected from an adult with an advanced solid tumor such as melanoma, head and neck, liver or kidney cancer.

Only one count was recorded for this clone. The chain couples TRBV9 to TRBJ2-3; D is ambiguous. Trimming removed 0 bases from V and 3 bases from J, with 8 bases in between. The CDR3 length is 14 residues. CDR1 is SGDLS and CDR2 is YYNGEE in the germline V gene. The CDR3 is CASSVGPLTDTQYF. CDR3 nucleotide sequence: TGTGCCAGCAGCGTAGGTCCACTGACAGATACGCAGTATTTT.

The chain uses TRBV2 and TRBJ2-2, with a possible D match to TRBD1 (6 bases). CDR3 length: 15 residues. The germline V and J ends were trimmed by 1 base and 5 bases, with 11 bases remaining between them. CDR1 is SNHLY, CDR2 FYNNEI, per germline. CDR3 sequence reads: CASSEGAGATGELFF. The DNA for the CDR3 is TGTGCCAGCAGTGAAGGGGCAGGGGCGACCGGGGAGCTGTTTTTT.

The chain carries TRBV28 and TRBJ2-5; 8 bases are a match to TRBD1. CDR3 length: 16 amino acids. The germline CDR1 and CDR2 sequences are MDHEN and SYDVKM. With 6 bases clipped from V and 4 bases from J, the junction kept 13 bases outside the gene matches. The CDR3 region is CASSPVQGAYGETQYF. For the CDR3, the DNA is TGTGCCAGCAGCCCCGTGCAGGGGGCATACGGAGAGACCCAGTACTTC.

CDR3 protein: CASSPAGGGNTEAFF. For the CDR3, the DNA is TGTGCCAGCAGCCCCGCGGGGGGAGGGAACACTGAAGCTTTCTTT. V is TRBV9 and J is TRBJ1-1, with D possibly being TRBD1 (5 bases). The CDR3 spans 15 residues. CDR1 and CDR2 (germline): SGDLS, YYNGEE. V was cut by 4 bases and J by 1 base, with 14 bases left in between.

CDR3 sequence: CATSTRGATEAFF. The CDR3 DNA follows: TGTGCCACCAGCACCCGGGGCGCCACTGAAGCTTTCTTT. The chain is built from TRBV15 and TRBJ1-1; weak D call: TRBD1 (5 bases). Trimming cost V 4 bases and J 4 bases, with 10 bases left between them. The CDR3 is 13 residues long. Germline V lookup: CDR1 LNHNV, CDR2 YYDKDF (reference sequence). The full variable domain, with the rest looked up from reference TRBV15 and TRBJ1-1, is DAMVIQNPRYQVTQFGKPVTLSCSQTLNHNVMYWYQQKSSQAPKLLFHYYDKDFNNEADTPDNFQSRRPNTSFCFLDIRSPGLGDTAMYLCATSTRGATEAFFGQGTRLTVV.

The chain links TRBV15 to TRBJ2-1, with 11 nucleotides matching TRBD2. Looked up from germline, CDR1 is LNHNV and CDR2 is YYDKDF (reference sequence). V gave up 5 bases and J gave up 7 bases; unmatched junction bases: 13. The CDR3 runs to 17 residues. The CDR3 DNA follows: TGTGCCACCAGCCCTCAGGAGGGGCTAGCGGGGGGAAATGAGCAGTTCTTC. Protein: CATSPQEGLAGGNEQFF.

The J gene is TRBJ1-1, the V gene TRBV11-1; D is uncertain. In germline, CDR1 is SGHAT, CDR2 FQDESV (reference sequence). The CDR3 contains 15 residues. The germline V and J ends were trimmed by 5 bases and 0 bases, with 13 bases remaining between them. The CDR3 DNA sequence: TGTGCCAGCAGCCGCCGGAGAACCATGAACACTGAAGCTTTCTTT. Encoded protein: CASSRRRTMNTEAFF.

The rearrangement joins TRBV19 to TRBJ2-3; TRBD1 matches 7 bases. V trimming: 3 bases; J trimming: 8 bases; junction bases outside the gene matches: 11. CDR1 LNHDA and CDR2 SQIVND come from the germline V gene (reference sequence). The CDR3 has 15 residues. Here the CDR3 DNA reads TGTGCCAGTAGTATTGGAGACAGGGTCATGGGTACGCAGTATTTT. Amino acids: CASSIGDRVMGTQYF.

The chain links TRBV21-1 to TRBJ2-5; the table's D gene call, TRBD2, was not cross checked with the DNA. TRBV21-1 is noted as a pseudogene. This CDR3 has 17 residues. Here the CDR3 reads CASSKTTGREGEETQYF. Written as DNA, the CDR3 is TGTGCCAGCAGCAAAACGACGGGACGGGAGGGCGAAGAGACCCAGTACTTC.

The CDR3 nucleotides are TGTGCCAGCAGCATCAGGAGCACTAACTATGGCTACACCTTC. It yields the protein CASSIRSTNYGYTF. V and J are TRBV7-9 and TRBJ1-2, with D uncertain. The germline V gene has CDR1 SEHNR and CDR2 FQNEAQ (reference sequence). The V end lost 5 bases, the J end lost 0 bases, and 10 bases lay between the germline ends. This CDR3 is 14 amino acids long. The full variable domain, with the rest looked up from reference TRBV7-9 and TRBJ1-2, is DTGVSQNPRHKITKRGQNVTFRCDPISEHNRLYWYRQTLGQGPEFLTYFQNEAQLEKSRLLSDRFSAERPKGSFSTLEIQRTEQGDSAMYLCASSIRSTNYGYTFGSGTRLTVV.